One sample yielded the 7 T cell receptor beta chains listed below, sequenced in a study of blood T cells in healthy people across ages. Next came a second PCR, run for 7 to 11 cycles, which used a sample-barcoded 5' primer along with a J-beta primer mix. TCRdb recomputed calls from the 5' RACE reads with MiXCR, one row per CDR3 protein. The sample has around 870,000 distinct CDR3 sequences, around 28% seen once. Sequenced input: blood. Receptors originate from a woman over 75 in good health.

A word on this clonotype: This could be a read error, since a much larger clone is one nucleotide away. The rearrangement joins TRBV3-1 to TRBJ1-2; maybe TRBD1 (6 bases). The CDR3 runs to 14 residues. V lost 7 bases and J lost 6, with 18 bases in between. Germline CDR1 reads LGHDT; CDR2 reads YNNKEL (reference sequence). The CDR3 here is CASKIRGAQHGYTF. The CDR3, as DNA: TGTGCCAGCAAGATACGGGGGGCGCAACATGGCTACACCTTC.

There are many counts of this clonotype. This rearrangement joins TRBV18 to TRBJ1-2; D ambiguous. This CDR3 is 14 amino acids long. Germline CDR1 and CDR2: KGHSH and LQKENI. Between the trimmed V and J ends, which lost 0 bases and 4 bases, there was a span of 9 bases. The CDR3: CASSPPSTAYGYTF. The CDR3 DNA is TGTGCCAGCTCACCACCGTCTACAGCCTATGGCTACACCTTC.

This clonotype was detected a few times. The rearrangement links TRBV20-1 to TRBJ2-5; D gene uncertain. Trimming removed 8 bases at V and 1 base at J, with 5 bases between. Germline V gives CDR1 DFQATT, CDR2 SNEGSKA (reference sequence). The CDR3 spans 10 residues. CDR3 region: CSPIQETQYF. CDR3 nucleotide sequence: TGCAGTCCGATCCAAGAGACCCAGTACTTC.

For this clonotype: This sequence may be a read error, since a much larger clone differs from it by one base. CDR3 nucleotides: TGTGCCAGCAATATCCTTAGCGGGGGCAGCTTGGATGAGCAGTTCTTC. Translating gives CASNILSGGSLDEQFF. V gene TRBV28 combines with J gene TRBJ2-1; 9 bases are shared with TRBD2. V was clipped by 7 bases and J by 8 bases; unmatched bases: 15. This CDR3 comprises 16 residues. Germline V gene sequence: CDR1 MDHEN, CDR2 SYDVKM.

There are many counts of this clonotype. This chain uses TRBV20-1 with TRBJ1-2, with D perhaps matching TRBD1 (6 bases). The CDR3 is 12 residues long. The germline CDR1 and CDR2 sequences are DFQATT and SNEGSKA (reference sequence). V was trimmed by 3 bases and J by 6 bases, leaving 11 bases between them. CDR3 sequence: CSASWRTDGYTF. The DNA of the CDR3 is TGCAGTGCTAGCTGGAGGACAGATGGCTACACCTTC.

This clonotype was seen more than once but under ten times. Germline is not matched at one junction end, which may reflect a read error. This sequence joins TRBV12-3 or TRBV12-4 and TRBJ2-3, with D perhaps TRBD2 (6 bases). This CDR3 region has 14 residues. As DNA, the CDR3 is TGTGCCAGCTGTTTGTCGGGGGTGACAGATACGCAGTATTTT. Encoded protein: CASCLSGVTDTQYF.

This clonotype was seen a handful of times. A read error may be the cause here, since a much bigger clone is one base away. V is TRBV12-3 or TRBV12-4 and J is TRBJ2-1; 16 bases are a match to TRBD2. The end of the DNA fits TRBJ2-7 better, so the J call may be wrong. The CDR3 loop spans 17 amino acids. CDR3: CASRGLAGGRPYNEQYF. CDR3 coding DNA: TGTGCCAGCAGGGGACTAGCGGGGGGGCGCCCCTACAATGAGCAGTACTTC.